The T cell receptor (beta chain) described here comes from a study of T-cell reconstitution after alpha-beta-depleted transplantation in children. Regarding the study as a whole: T-cell counts and diversity were attributed mostly to newly produced T cells one year after transplant.

Regarding this clonotype: Its target is not known.

CDR3 size: 12 residues. The V and J ends lost 2 bases and 4 bases respectively, with 6 bases between them. In germline, CDR1 is SNHLY, CDR2 FYNNEI. For TCRbeta, the library was prepared with unique molecular identifiers. MiXCR was run by TCRdb on the PCR reads, yielding one entry per CDR3 protein. This sample has approximately 45,000 distinct CDR3 sequences; 50% to 55% occur once, and the top ten carry under 40%. This TCR came from a boy under three years old with SCID, due to receive a stem cell transplant. This specimen was peripheral blood, taken before TCRalphabeta/CD19-depleted stem cell transplant. The gene calls are TRBV2 and TRBJ2-7, with D uncertain. The CDR3 reads CASSELGYEQYF. The CDR3 nucleotides read TGTGCCAGCAGTGAACTAGGTTACGAGCAGTACTTC.